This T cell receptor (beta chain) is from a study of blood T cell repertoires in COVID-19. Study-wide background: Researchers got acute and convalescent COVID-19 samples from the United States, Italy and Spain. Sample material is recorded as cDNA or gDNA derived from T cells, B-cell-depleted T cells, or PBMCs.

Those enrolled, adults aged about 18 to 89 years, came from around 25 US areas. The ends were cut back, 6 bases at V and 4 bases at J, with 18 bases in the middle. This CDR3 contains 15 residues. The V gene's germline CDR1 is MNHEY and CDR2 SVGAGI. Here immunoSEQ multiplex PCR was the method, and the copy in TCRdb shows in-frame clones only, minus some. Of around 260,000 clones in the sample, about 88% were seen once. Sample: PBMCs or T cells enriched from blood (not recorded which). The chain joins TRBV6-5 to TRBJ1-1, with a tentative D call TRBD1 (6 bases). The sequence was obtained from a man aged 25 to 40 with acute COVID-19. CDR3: CASRSDNRDGTEAFF. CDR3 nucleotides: TGTGCCAGCAGATCAGATAACAGGGATGGCACTGAAGCTTTCTTT.